The present T cell receptor (beta chain) was sequenced within a study of T cells in Graves' hyperthyroidism and ophthalmopathy. Study conclusions and caveats: Ophthalmopathy and stable hyperthyroidism were separated by a 13 V-J model.

There are a few counts of this clonotype. The antigen is unknown. Uncontrolled infection, other autoimmune disease, pregnancy and lactation each barred patients from inclusion. Thyroid ultrasound and orbital computed tomography, with clinical symptoms and serum thyroxine and TRAb, informed diagnoses. Fresh peripheral blood, about 9.3 ml, yielded the PBMCs. Amplification of TCR beta CDR3 regions was performed using RNA transcripts as template. A set of HTBI primers served as the primers for a first-round RT-PCR of the TCR CDR3. A single record per CDR3 protein comes from TCRdb applying MiXCR to the multiplex PCR reads. This repertoire shows over 700,000 distinct CDR3 sequences, under 20% found once; its top ten account for approximately 15%. This CDR3 has 16 amino acids. Germline V gene lookup returns CDR1 DFQATT and CDR2 SNEGSKA (reference sequence). V lost 5 bases, J lost 9 bases, and 10 bases stayed unmatched.

Sequenced input: blood. The source is a woman between 45 and 65 years old with Graves' hyperthyroidism that later progressed to Graves' ophthalmopathy. This chain connects TRBV20-1 to TRBJ2-1; 16 nucleotides agree with TRBD2. The chain's CDR3 is CSAAPGTSGGAGEQFF. In DNA form, the CDR3 reads TGCAGTGCTGCCCCCGGGACTAGCGGGGGGGCTGGTGAGCAGTTCTTC.